The rows below give T cell receptor beta chains drawn from one sample of a study of T-cell reconstitution after alpha-beta-depleted transplantation in children. Via MiXCR, TCRdb re-called the PCR reads, giving one row per CDR3 protein. Altogether about 200,000 distinct CDR3 sequences are present, 7.5% to 9.5% being singletons, with the ten largest covering 35%. Sequenced material: PBMCs, mostly from graft donor cells, taken 360 days after TCRalphabeta/CD19-depleted stem cell transplant. These TCRs come from a male patient between 2 and 15 years old who had a stem cell transplant for acute myeloid leukemia, so the T cells may come from the graft donor. The CDR3 runs from the conserved cysteine through the conserved F or W. D genes are given only for firm matches. Clone size, where shown, is once, few, many, or a class for clones that have expanded.

.	many	TRBJ1-1	TRBV24-1	9	TGTGCCACCGGACTTGAAGCTTTCTTT	CATGLEAFF
TRBD2	.	TRBJ2-1	TRBV5-1	15	TGCGCCAGCAGCCCGGGACTAGGAAGGTCAAATGAGCAGTTCTTC	CASSPGLGRSNEQFF
TRBD2	few	TRBJ2-2	TRBV20-1	14	TGCAGTGCTCTAGCGGGAGGGGTGGGCGGGGAGCTGTTTTTT	CSALAGGVGGELFF
TRBD2	few	TRBJ2-2	TRBV27	17	TGTGCCAGCAGTTTATTCCCCCTCCTAGCGGGAGGCTGGGAGCTGTTTTTT	CASSLFPLLAGGWELFF
.	.	TRBJ2-1	TRBV3-1	12	TGTGCCAGCAGCCGTTGGGACAATGAGCAGTTCTTC	CASSRWDNEQFF
.	many	TRBJ2-2	TRBV5-1	14	TGCGCGAAAAGACCCGACAGCTTAACCGGGGAGCTGTTTTTT	CAKRPDSLTGELFF
.	many	TRBJ2-7	TRBV20-1	11	TGCAGTGCTAGAGATTTTCAGGGGCAGTACTTC	CSARDFQGQYF
.	.	TRBJ2-2	TRBV19	13	TGTGCCAGTAAGAGTGGCATGGTAGGGGAGCTGTTTTTT	CASKSGMVGELFF
.	few	TRBJ1-5	TRBV6-5	15	TGTGCCAGCAGTTACTTTCGGGGGGCGGGAGGGCCCCAGCATTTT	CASSYFRGAGGPQHF
.	few	TRBJ2-1	TRBV20-1	12	TGCAGTGCTCCTACTAGTTTTGGGGAGCAGTTCTTC	CSAPTSFGEQFF
TRBD1	.	TRBJ1-5	TRBV12-3/TRBV12-4	17	TGTGCCAGCAGTCGACGGACAGGTGATTATAGCAATCAGCCCCAGCATTTT	CASSRRTGDYSNQPQHF
.	few	TRBJ1-2	TRBV5-1	14	TGCGCCAGCAGCTTCCAGGGCCGACAAGGAGGCTACACCTTC	CASSFQGRQGGYTF
.	few	TRBJ1-4	TRBV4-1	15	TGCGCCAGCAGCCTACGCGACAGGCATAATGAAAAACTGTTTTTT	CASSLRDRHNEKLFF
.	many	TRBJ2-2	TRBV20-1	15	TGCAGTGCTAGAAATCCGAAAACGAACACCGGGGAGCTGTTTTTT	CSARNPKTNTGELFF
TRBD2	.	TRBJ2-3	TRBV3-1	17	TGTGCCAGCAGCCTATCTATACTAGCGGGGGTGGCAGATACGCAGTATTTT	CASSLSILAGVADTQYF
.	many	TRBJ2-7	TRBV20-1	14	TGCAGTGCTAGAGATGGTAGCGGTCTTGCCGAGCAGTACTTC	CSARDGSGLAEQYF
.	many	TRBJ1-6	TRBV29-1	12	TGCAGCGCCGGGGGGGGAAATTCACCCCTCCACTTT	CSAGGGNSPLHF
.	many	TRBJ2-1	TRBV11-1	15	TGTGCCAGCAGCTTACGAGGAATTTGGGACAATGAGCAGTTCTTC	CASSLRGIWDNEQFF
TRBD1	many	TRBJ2-2	TRBV15	14	TGTGCCACCCGGGATCTAGGACAGGGCGGGGAGCTGTTTTTT	CATRDLGQGGELFF
.	.	TRBJ1-2	TRBV7-9	14	TGTGCCAGCAGCTTAATCAGGGTGGACTATGGCTACACCTTC	CASSLIRVDYGYTF
TRBD1	.	TRBJ1-1	TRBV2	13	TGTGCCGTACCGGGACAGGAGGGGACTGAAGCTTTCTTT	CAVPGQEGTEAFF
.	.	TRBJ2-2	TRBV5-1	14	TGCGCCAGCAGCTCAGCGAGGGGCACCGGGGAGCTGTTTTTT	CASSSARGTGELFF
.	many	TRBJ1-5	TRBV5-1	13	TGCGCCAGCAGCTTACAGGGACCTCAGCCCCAGCATTTT	CASSLQGPQPQHF
TRBD2	.	TRBJ2-1	TRBV5-1	14	TGCGCCAGCAGCACGCTAGCGGGAGGAGTTGAGCAGTTCTTC	CASSTLAGGVEQFF
TRBD1	few	TRBJ2-4	TRBV12-3/TRBV12-4	14	TGTGCCAGCAGTCCACGGACAGGGGCGGACATTCAGTACTTC	CASSPRTGADIQYF